This TCR beta chain was recovered during a study of blood T cell repertoires in COVID-19. Across the whole study: Samples taken during acute and convalescent COVID-19 were collected in the United States, Italy and Spain. T cells, B-cell-depleted T cells, or PBMCs provided the cDNA or gDNA that served as material.

As handled by the study authors: Reference gene primer amplification yielded estimated nucleated cell counts. Generated by immunoSEQ multiplex PCR, the TCRdb table keeps only in-frame clones and is missing some. That table gives V, J and clone size, and the DNA gave D and trimming. The sample has around 30,000 clones; more than 80% are singletons. CDR1 is SGHTS and CDR2 is YDEGEE in the germline V gene. J lost 7 bases, V lost 4 bases, and 14 bases had no gene match. The CDR3 covers 17 residues. This chain joins TRBV5-8 and TRBJ1-4, with TRBD1 matching 9 bases. The sample comprised peripheral blood. This receptor was identified in a man aged 55 to 69 with acute or convalescent COVID-19. CDR3 region: CASSLGTGYRKFEKLFF. CDR3 nucleotide sequence: TGTGCCAGCAGCCTAGGGACAGGGTACCGGAAATTTGAAAAACTGTTTTTT.